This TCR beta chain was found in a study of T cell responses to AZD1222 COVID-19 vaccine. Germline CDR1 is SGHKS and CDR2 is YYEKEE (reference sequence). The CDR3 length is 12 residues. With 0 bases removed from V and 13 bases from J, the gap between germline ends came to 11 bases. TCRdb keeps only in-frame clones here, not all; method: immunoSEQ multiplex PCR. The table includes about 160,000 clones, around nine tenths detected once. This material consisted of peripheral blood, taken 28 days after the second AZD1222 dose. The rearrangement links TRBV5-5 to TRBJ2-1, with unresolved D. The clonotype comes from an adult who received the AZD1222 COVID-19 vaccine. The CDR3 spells CASSLEARTQFF. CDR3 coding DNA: TGTGCCAGCAGCTTGGAGGCCCGAACCCAGTTCTTC.